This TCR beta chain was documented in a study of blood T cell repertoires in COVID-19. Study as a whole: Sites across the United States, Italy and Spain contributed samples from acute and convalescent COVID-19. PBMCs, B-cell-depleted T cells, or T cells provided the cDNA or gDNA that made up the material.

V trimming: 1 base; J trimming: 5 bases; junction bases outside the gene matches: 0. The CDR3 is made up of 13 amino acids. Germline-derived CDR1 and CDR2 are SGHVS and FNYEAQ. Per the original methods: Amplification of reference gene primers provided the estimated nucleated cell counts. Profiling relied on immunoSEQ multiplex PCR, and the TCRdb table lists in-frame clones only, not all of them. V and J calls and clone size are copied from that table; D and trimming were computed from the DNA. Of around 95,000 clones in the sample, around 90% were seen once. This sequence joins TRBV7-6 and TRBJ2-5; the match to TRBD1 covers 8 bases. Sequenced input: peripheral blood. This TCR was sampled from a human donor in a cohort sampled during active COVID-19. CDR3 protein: CASSLDRGETQYF. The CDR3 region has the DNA TGTGCCAGCAGCTTAGACAGGGGGGAGACCCAGTACTTC.